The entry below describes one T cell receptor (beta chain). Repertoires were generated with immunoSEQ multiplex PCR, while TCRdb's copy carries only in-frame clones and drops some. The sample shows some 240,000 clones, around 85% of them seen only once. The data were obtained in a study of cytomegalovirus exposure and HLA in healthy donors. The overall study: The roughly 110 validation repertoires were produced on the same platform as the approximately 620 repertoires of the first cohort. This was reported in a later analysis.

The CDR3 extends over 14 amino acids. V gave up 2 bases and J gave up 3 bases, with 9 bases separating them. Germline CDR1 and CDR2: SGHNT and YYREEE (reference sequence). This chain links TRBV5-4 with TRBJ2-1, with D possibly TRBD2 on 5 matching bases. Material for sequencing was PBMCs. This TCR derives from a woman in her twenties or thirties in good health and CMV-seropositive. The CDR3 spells CASSFGLGYNEQFF. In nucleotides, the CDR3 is TGTGCCAGCAGCTTCGGACTCGGCTACAATGAGCAGTTCTTC.